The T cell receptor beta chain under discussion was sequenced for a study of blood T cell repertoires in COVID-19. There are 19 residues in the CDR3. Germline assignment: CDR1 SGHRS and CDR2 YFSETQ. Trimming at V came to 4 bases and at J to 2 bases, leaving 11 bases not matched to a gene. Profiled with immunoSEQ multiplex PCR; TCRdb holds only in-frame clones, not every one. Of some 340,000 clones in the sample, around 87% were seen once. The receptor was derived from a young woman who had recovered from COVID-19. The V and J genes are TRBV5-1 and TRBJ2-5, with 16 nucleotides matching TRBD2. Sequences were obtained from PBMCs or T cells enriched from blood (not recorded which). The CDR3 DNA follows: TGCGCCAGCAGCCATATCGCGGGACTAGCGGGGGGGTATCAAGAGACCCAGTACTTC. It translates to CASSHIAGLAGGYQETQYF.